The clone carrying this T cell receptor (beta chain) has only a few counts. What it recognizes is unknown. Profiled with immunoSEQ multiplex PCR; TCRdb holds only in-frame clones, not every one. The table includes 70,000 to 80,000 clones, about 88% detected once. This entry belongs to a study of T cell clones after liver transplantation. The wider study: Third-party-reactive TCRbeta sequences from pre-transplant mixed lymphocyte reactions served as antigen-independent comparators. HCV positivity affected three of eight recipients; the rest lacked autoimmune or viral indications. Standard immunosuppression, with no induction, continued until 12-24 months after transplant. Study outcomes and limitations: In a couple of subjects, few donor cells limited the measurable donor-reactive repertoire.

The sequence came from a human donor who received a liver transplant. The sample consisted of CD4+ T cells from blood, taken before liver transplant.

The CDR3 DNA reads TGCAGCGTTGACGTCGGAGATACGCAGTATTTT. This codes for CSVDVGDTQYF. The V call is TRBV29-1, the J call TRBJ2-3; D unresolved. The length of the CDR3 is 11 residues. The germline V and J ends were trimmed by 3 bases and 5 bases, with 6 bases remaining between them. CDR1 is SQVTM, CDR2 ANQGSEA, per germline.